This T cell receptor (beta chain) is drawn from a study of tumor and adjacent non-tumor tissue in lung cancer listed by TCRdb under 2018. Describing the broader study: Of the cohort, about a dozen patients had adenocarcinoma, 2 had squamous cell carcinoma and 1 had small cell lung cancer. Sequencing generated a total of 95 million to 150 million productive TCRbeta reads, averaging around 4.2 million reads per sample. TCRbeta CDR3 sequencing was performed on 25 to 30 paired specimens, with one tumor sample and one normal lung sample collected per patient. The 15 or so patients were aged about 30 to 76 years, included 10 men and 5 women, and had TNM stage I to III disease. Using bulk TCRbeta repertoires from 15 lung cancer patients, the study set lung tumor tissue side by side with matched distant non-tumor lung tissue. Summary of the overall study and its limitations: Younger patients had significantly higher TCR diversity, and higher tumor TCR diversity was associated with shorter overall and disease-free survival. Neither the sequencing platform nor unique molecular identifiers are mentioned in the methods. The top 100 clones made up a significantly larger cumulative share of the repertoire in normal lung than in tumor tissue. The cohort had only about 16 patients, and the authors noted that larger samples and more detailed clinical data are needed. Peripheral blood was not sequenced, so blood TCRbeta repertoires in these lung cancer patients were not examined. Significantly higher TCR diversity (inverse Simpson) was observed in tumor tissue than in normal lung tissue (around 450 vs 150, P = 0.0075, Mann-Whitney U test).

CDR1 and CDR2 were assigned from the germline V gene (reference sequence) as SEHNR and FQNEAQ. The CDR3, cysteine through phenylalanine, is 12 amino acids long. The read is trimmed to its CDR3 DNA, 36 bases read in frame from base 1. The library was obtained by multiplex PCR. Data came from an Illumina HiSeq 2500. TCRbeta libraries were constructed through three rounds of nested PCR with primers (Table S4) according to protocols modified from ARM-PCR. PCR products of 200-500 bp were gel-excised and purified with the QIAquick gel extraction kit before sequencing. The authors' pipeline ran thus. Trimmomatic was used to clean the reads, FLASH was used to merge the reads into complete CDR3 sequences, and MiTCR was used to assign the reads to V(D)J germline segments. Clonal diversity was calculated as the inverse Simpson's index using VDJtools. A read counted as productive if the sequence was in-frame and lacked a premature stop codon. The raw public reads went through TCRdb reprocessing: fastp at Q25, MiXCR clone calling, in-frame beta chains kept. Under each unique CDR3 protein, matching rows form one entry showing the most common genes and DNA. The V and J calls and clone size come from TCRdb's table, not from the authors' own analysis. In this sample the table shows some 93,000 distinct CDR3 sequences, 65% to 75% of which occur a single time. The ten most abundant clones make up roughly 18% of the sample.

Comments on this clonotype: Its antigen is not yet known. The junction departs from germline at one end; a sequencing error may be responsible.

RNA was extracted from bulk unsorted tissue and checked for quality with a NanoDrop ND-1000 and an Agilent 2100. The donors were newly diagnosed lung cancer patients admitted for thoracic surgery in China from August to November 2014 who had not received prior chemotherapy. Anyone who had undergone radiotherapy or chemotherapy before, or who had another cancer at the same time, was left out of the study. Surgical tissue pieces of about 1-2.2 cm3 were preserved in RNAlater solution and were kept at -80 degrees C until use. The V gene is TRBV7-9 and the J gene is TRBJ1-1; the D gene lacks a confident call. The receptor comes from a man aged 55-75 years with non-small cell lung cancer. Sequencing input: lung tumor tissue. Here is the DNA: TGCGCCAGCATAAAAGGGAGCACTGAAGCTTTCTTT. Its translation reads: CASIKGSTEAFF.